The clone carrying this T cell receptor beta chain has at least ten counts. TCRdb redid the calling of the 5' RACE reads with MiXCR, one entry per CDR3 protein. The sample has 25,000 to 30,000 distinct CDR3 sequences; 4.5% are singletons. The data were obtained in a study of T cells after yellow fever vaccination. This CDR3 contains 13 residues. The germline CDR1 and CDR2 sequences are SGHAT and FQDESV (reference sequence). V lost 1 base, J lost 1 base, and 4 bases lay in between. The gene calls are TRBV11-1 and TRBJ1-1; D uncertain. This clonotype originated in a young man who received the YFV17D yellow fever vaccine. The material sequenced was PBMCs, either bulk or a sorted T-cell subset (CD4+, CD8+, memory, or dextramer-sorted; not recorded which), taken on the day of the yellow fever booster vaccination. The CDR3: CASSLGANTEAFF. CDR3 nucleotides: TGTGCCAGCAGCTTAGGGGCGAACACTGAAGCTTTCTTT.